This TCR beta chain emerged from a study of T-cell reconstitution after alpha-beta-depleted transplantation in children. As it was prepared, the TCRbeta library received unique molecular identifiers. Using its own MiXCR run on the PCR reads, TCRdb lists one record per CDR3 protein. This sample carries a few hundred thousand distinct CDR3 sequences, about an eighth of them seen once, and the ten largest clones take about 5%. This clonotype was counted between two and nine times. V lost 0 bases and J 8 bases, leaving 16 bases between the germline ends. CDR1 and CDR2 from the germline V gene are MNHEY and SVGEGT. This CDR3 has 15 amino acids.

This material consisted of PBMCs from the stem cell graft donor, taken from the stem cell graft. The TCR comes from a human donor who donated a stem cell graft to a child with combined immunodeficiency. This chain connects TRBV6-2 or TRBV6-3 to TRBJ1-1; D is perhaps TRBD1 (5 bases). The DNA for the CDR3 is TGTGCCAGCAGTTACTCATCTCGGGGGGAATTGGAAGCTTTCTTT. Translated, it gives CASSYSSRGELEAFF.